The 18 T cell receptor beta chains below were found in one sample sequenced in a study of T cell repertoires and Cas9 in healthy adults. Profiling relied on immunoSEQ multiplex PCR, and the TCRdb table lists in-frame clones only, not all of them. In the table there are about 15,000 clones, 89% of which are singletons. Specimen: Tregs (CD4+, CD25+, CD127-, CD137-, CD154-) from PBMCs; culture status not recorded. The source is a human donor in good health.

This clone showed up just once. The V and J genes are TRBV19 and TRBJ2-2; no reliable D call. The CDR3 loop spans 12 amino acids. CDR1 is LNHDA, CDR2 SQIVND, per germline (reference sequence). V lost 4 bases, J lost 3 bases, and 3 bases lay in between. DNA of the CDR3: TGTGCCAGTAGTAGACACACCGGGGAGCTGTTTTTT. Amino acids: CASSRHTGELFF.

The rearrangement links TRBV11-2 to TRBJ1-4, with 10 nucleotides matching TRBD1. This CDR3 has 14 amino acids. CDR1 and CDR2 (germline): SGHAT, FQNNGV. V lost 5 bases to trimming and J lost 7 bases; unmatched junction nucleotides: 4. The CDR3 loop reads CASSPGQGFEKLFF. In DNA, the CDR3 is TGTGCCAGCAGCCCGGGACAGGGGTTTGAAAAACTGTTTTTT.

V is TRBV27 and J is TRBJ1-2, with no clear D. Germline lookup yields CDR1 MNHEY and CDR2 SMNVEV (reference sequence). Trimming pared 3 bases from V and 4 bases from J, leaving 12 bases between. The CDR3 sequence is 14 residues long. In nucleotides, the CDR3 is TGTGCCAGCAGTTTCCTGCACAGTGGCTATGGCTACACCTTC. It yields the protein CASSFLHSGYGYTF.

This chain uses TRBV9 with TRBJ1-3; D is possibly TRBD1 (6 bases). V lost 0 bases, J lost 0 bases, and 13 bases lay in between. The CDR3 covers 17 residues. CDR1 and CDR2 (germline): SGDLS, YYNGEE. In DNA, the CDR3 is TGTGCCAGCAGCGTAGCGCAGGGGTCCATCTCTGGAAACACCATATATTTT. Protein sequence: CASSVAQGSISGNTIYF.

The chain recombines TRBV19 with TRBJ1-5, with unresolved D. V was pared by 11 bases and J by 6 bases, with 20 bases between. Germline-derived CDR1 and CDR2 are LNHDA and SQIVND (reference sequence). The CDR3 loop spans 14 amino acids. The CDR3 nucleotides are TGTGCCGCGGGGTGGGAGGTAGAAGGTCAGCCCCAGCATTTT. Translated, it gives CAAGWEVEGQPQHF.

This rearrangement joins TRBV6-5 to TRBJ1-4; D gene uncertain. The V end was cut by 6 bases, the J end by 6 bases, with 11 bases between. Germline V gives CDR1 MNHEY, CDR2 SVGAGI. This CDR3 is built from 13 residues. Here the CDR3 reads CASRRPNDEKLFF. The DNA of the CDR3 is TGTGCCAGCAGGCGGCCAAATGATGAAAAACTGTTTTTT.

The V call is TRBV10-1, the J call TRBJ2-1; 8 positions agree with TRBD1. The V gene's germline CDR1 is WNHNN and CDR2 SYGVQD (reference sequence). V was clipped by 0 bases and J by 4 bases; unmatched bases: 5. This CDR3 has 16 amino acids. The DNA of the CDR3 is TGCGCCAGCAGTGAGTCCCAGGGGGCGAGATACAATGAGCAGTTCTTC. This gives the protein CASSESQGARYNEQFF.

The CDR3 here is CASSLGLGSGANVLTF. The CDR3 coding sequence is TGCGCCAGCAGCTTGGGTCTTGGGTCTGGGGCCAACGTCCTGACTTTC. The rearrangement links TRBV5-1 to TRBJ2-6; no clear D gene. Trimming cost V 0 bases and J 1 base, with 8 bases left between them. Germline CDR1 SGHRS, CDR2 YFSETQ. The CDR3 runs 16 residues.

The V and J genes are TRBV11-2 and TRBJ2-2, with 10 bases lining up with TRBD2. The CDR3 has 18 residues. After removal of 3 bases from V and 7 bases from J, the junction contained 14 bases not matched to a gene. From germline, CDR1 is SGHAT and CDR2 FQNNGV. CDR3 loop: CASSFYHPGTSALGELFF. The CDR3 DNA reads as TGTGCCAGCAGCTTTTACCACCCCGGGACTAGCGCCCTCGGGGAGCTGTTTTTT. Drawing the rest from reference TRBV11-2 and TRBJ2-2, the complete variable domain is EAGVAQSPRYKIIEKRQSVAFWCNPISGHATLYWYQQILGQGPKLLIQFQNNGVVDDSQLPKDRFSAERLKGVDSTLKIQPAKLEDSAVYLCASSFYHPGTSALGELFFGEGSRLTVL.

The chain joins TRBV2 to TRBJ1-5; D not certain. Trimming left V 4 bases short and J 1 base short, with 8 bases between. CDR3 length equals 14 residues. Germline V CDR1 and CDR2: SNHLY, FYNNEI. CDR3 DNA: TGTGCCAGCAGTGTCTTAGGGAGCAATCAGCCCCAGCATTTT. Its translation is CASSVLGSNQPQHF. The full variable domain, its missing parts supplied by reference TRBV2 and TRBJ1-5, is EPEVTQTPSHQVTQMGQEVILRCVPISNHLYFYWYRQILGQKVEFLVSFYNNEISEKSEIFDDQFSVERPDGSNFTLKIRSTKLEDSAMYFCASSVLGSNQPQHFGDGTRLSIL.

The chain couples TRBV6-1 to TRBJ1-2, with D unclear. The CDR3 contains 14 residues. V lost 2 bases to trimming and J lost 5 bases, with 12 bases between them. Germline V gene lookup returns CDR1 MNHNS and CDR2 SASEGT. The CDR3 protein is CASSEIAGPYGYTF. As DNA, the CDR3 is TGTGCCAGCAGTGAAATCGCTGGACCGTATGGCTACACCTTC.

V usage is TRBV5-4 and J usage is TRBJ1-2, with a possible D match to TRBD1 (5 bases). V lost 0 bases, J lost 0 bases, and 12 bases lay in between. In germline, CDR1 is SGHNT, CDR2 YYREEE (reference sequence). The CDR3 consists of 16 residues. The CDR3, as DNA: TGTGCCAGCAGCTTGGGGGGAGGGGCGCCTAACTATGGCTACACCTTC. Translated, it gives CASSLGGGAPNYGYTF.

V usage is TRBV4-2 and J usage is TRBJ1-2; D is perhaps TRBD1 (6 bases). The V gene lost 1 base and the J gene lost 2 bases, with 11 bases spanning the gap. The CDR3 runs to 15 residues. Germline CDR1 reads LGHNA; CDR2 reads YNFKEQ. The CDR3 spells CASSQVGAVNYGYTF. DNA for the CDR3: TGTGCCAGCAGCCAAGTGGGGGCAGTCAACTATGGCTACACCTTC.

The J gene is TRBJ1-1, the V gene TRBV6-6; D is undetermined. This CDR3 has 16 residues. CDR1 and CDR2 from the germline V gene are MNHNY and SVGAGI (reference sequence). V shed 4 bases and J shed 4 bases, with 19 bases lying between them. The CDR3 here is CASSSGVGTKGTEAFF. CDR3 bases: TGTGCCAGCAGTTCCGGGGTGGGTACCAAGGGCACTGAAGCTTTCTTT.

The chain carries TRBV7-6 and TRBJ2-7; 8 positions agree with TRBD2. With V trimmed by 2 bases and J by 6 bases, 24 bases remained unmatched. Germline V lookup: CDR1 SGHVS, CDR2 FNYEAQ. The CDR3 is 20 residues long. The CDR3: CASSLYLGTSQGNSPSEQYF. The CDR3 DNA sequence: TGTGCCAGCAGCTTATATTTAGGGACTAGTCAAGGGAACAGTCCCAGCGAGCAGTACTTC. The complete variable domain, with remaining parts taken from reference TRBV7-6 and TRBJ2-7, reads GAGVSQSPRYKVTKRGQDVALRCDPISGHVSLYWYRQALGQGPEFLTYFNYEAQQDKSGLPNDRFSAERPEGSISTLTIQRTEQRDSAMYRCASSLYLGTSQGNSPSEQYFGPGTRLTVT.

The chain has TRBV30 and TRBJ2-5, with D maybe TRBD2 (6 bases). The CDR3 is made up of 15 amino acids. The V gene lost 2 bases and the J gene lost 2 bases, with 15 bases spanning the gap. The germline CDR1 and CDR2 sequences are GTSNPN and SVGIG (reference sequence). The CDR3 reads CAWSSLGLRQETQYF. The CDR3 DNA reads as TGTGCCTGGAGTTCGTTGGGACTGAGGCAAGAGACCCAGTACTTC. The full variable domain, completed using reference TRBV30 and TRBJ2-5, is SQTIHQWPATLVQPVGSPLSLECTVEGTSNPNLYWYRQAAGRGLQLLFYSVGIGQISSEVPQNLSASRPQDRQFILSSKKLLLSDSGFYLCAWSSLGLRQETQYFGPGTRLLVL.

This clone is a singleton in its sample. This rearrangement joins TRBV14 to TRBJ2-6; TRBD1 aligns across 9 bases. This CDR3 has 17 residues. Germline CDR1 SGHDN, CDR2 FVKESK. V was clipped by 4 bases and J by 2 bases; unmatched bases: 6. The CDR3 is CASSRLQGAPGANVLTF. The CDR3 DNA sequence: TGTGCCAGCAGCCGTCTACAGGGGGCGCCTGGGGCCAACGTCCTGACTTTC.

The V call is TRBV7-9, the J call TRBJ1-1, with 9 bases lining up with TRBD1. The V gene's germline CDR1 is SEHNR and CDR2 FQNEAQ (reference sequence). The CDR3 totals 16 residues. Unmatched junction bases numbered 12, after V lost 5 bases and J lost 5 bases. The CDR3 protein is CASSDKQGARGTEAFF. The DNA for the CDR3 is TGTGCCAGCAGCGATAAACAGGGGGCGCGAGGGACTGAAGCTTTCTTT.